This TCR beta chain was found in a study of T cell changes during pregnancy in multiple sclerosis. The table came from immunoSEQ multiplex PCR; TCRdb's copy has only in-frame clones and leaves some out. The sample shows about 43,000 clones, about 90% of them seen only once. The source is a female donor in good health, enrolled as a control in a pregnancy study. Sequences were derived from peripheral blood, sampled in the second trimester of pregnancy.

CDR3 bases: TGCGCCAGCAGCTCCGGGACTAGCGGGGGGGCCGCGGAGACCCAGTACTTC. Residues: CASSSGTSGGAAETQYF. This rearrangement joins TRBV5-1 to TRBJ2-5, with 16 positions matching TRBD2. Germline lookup yields CDR1 SGHRS and CDR2 YFSETQ. The CDR3 is made up of 17 amino acids. V lost 3 bases, J lost 5 bases, and 7 bases stayed unmatched.